The 17 T cell receptor beta chains below come from one sample, sequenced in a study of cytomegalovirus exposure and HLA in healthy donors. Profiling relied on immunoSEQ multiplex PCR, and the TCRdb table lists in-frame clones only, not all of them. The sample contains under 250,000 clones, around 87% of which appear only once. Specimen: PBMCs. Every receptor here comes from a woman aged 18-29 years in good health and CMV-seropositive.

V usage is TRBV5-1 and J usage is TRBJ2-1; 11 positions match TRBD2. This CDR3 has 15 residues. Germline V gives CDR1 SGHRS, CDR2 YFSETQ. V lost 4 bases, J lost 6 bases, and 6 bases stayed unmatched. The CDR3 DNA reads as TGCGCCAGCAGCCTTACTAGCGGGAGTGGCAATGAGCAGTTCTTC. It encodes CASSLTSGSGNEQFF.

This chain links TRBV28 with TRBJ2-7; tentative D call: TRBD1 (5 bases). The ends were cut back, 4 bases at V and 5 bases at J, with 9 bases in the middle. CDR1 is MDHEN, CDR2 SYDVKM, per germline. CDR3 length equals 12 residues. The CDR3 DNA reads as TGTGCCAGCAGTTCTCCAGGGAACGAGCAGTACTTC. Translated: CASSSPGNEQYF.

The chain couples TRBV9 to TRBJ2-2; possible D gene TRBD1, 6 bases. There are 15 residues in the CDR3. Germline V gene lookup returns CDR1 SGDLS and CDR2 YYNGEE. V was cut by 0 bases and J by 6 bases, with 12 bases left in between. DNA of the CDR3: TGTGCCAGCAGCGTAGAACAGGGATGGGCCGGGGAGCTGTTTTTT. It specifies CASSVEQGWAGELFF.

V and J are TRBV2 and TRBJ2-3, with TRBD2 as a possible D gene (5 bases). Deletions cut 3 bases from V and 2 bases from J, with 15 bases between. This CDR3 contains 16 residues. Per germline, CDR1 SNHLY and CDR2 FYNNEI. Here the CDR3 reads CASSETLAENTDTQYF. Here the CDR3 DNA reads TGTGCCAGCAGTGAGACCCTAGCAGAGAACACAGATACGCAGTATTTT. Drawing the rest from reference TRBV2 and TRBJ2-3, the complete variable domain is EPEVTQTPSHQVTQMGQEVILRCVPISNHLYFYWYRQILGQKVEFLVSFYNNEISEKSEIFDDQFSVERPDGSNFTLKIRSTKLEDSAMYFCASSETLAENTDTQYFGPGTRLTVL.

This clone came up a few times. The J gene is TRBJ1-1, the V gene TRBV19, with D unclear. The CDR3 is made up of 13 amino acids. CDR1 and CDR2 from the germline V gene are LNHDA and SQIVND (reference sequence). The V gene lost 6 bases and the J gene lost 3 bases, with 11 bases spanning the gap. CDR3 loop: CASSQVLDTEAFF. The CDR3 DNA is TGTGCCAGTAGCCAGGTCCTCGACACTGAAGCTTTCTTT.

V usage is TRBV5-1 and J usage is TRBJ2-5, with 7 bases lining up with TRBD2. With V trimmed by 0 bases and J by 1 base, 6 bases remained unmatched. Per the germline V gene, CDR1 is SGHRS and CDR2 is YFSETQ. The CDR3 consists of 16 residues. CDR3 DNA: TGCGCCAGCAGCTTGGTAGGCGGGAGTCTCCAAGAGACCCAGTACTTC. It is translated as CASSLVGGSLQETQYF. Together with reference TRBV5-1 and TRBJ2-5, the CDR3 gives the full variable domain: KAGVTQTPRYLIKTRGQQVTLSCSPISGHRSVSWYQQTPGQGLQFLFEYFSETQRNKGNFPGRFSGRQFSNSRSEMNVSTLELGDSALYLCASSLVGGSLQETQYFGPGTRLLVL.

This sequence joins TRBV27 and TRBJ2-7; perhaps TRBD1 as D (6 bases). This CDR3 comprises 12 residues. Trimming cost V 4 bases and J 5 bases, with 9 bases left between them. The germline CDR1 and CDR2 sequences are MNHEY and SMNVEV (reference sequence). Written as DNA, the CDR3 is TGTGCCAGCAGTTGGACAGTCCACGAGCAGTACTTC. Amino acids: CASSWTVHEQYF.

The CDR3 spells CASSLVSGSMRETQYF. In nucleotides, the CDR3 is TGTGCCAGCAGTTTGGTTAGCGGGAGTATGAGAGAGACCCAGTACTTC. The rearrangement uses TRBV28 and TRBJ2-5; TRBD2 matches 9 bases. Germline-derived CDR1 and CDR2 are MDHEN and SYDVKM. The length of the CDR3 is 16 residues. The V segment lost 3 bases and the J segment 4 bases; nucleotides outside the gene matches: 9.

This clone has only one observation. The rearrangement uses TRBV4-1 and TRBJ2-5, with 7 bases aligning to TRBD1. The CDR3 is 16 amino acids. Germline loops: CDR1 MGHRA, CDR2 YSYEKL. V lost 1 base, J lost 1 base, and 6 bases stayed unmatched. The CDR3, as DNA: TGCGCCAGCAGCCAAGTGGGGACAGTGAGCCAAGAGACCCAGTACTTC. As protein: CASSQVGTVSQETQYF.

The chain couples TRBV29-1 to TRBJ1-1; 7 bases fit TRBD1. The CDR3 spans 13 residues. V gave up 7 bases and J gave up 5 bases; unmatched junction bases: 10. CDR1 and CDR2 (germline): SQVTM, ANQGSEA. In nucleotides, the CDR3 is TGCAGCGCCGACCGACAGGGCGGGACTGAAGCTTTCTTT. This codes for CSADRQGGTEAFF. Variable domain in full (rest from reference TRBV29-1 and TRBJ1-1): SAVISQKPSRDICQRGTSLTIQCQVDSQVTMMFWYRQQPGQSLTLIATANQGSEATYESGFVIDKFPISRPNLTFSTLTVSNMSPEDSSIYLCSADRQGGTEAFFGQGTRLTVV.

For the CDR3, the DNA is TGTGCCAGCAGTGAATTGGTAGCGGGAGTCCAAAACATTCAGTACTTC. Translated: CASSELVAGVQNIQYF. The rearrangement uses TRBV6-1 and TRBJ2-4; 9 bases match TRBD2. V dropped 2 bases and J dropped 5; count of bases not matched to a gene: 7. Germline lookup yields CDR1 MNHNS and CDR2 SASEGT. This CDR3 spans 16 amino acids.

The CDR3 sequence: CASAWGQRNSPLHF. The CDR3 nucleotides read TGTGCCAGCGCATGGGGACAGAGGAATTCACCCCTCCACTTT. The chain carries TRBV27 and TRBJ1-6; TRBD1 aligns across 7 bases. The germline CDR1 and CDR2 sequences are MNHEY and SMNVEV (reference sequence). After removal of 8 bases from V and 7 bases from J, the junction contained 8 bases not matched to a gene. This CDR3 has 14 residues.

V is TRBV6-5 and J is TRBJ2-7; 9 bases are shared with TRBD2. V lost 9 bases, J lost 5 bases, and 8 bases stayed unmatched. The germline V gene has CDR1 MNHEY and CDR2 SVGAGI. The CDR3 is 13 residues long. The CDR3 region is CASGRAGGHEQYF. CDR3 nucleotides: TGTGCCAGTGGTCGAGCGGGAGGCCACGAGCAGTACTTC.

For the CDR3, the DNA is TGTGCCAGCAGTTTATTTAGGGCGGGAAGTCCACCGGGGCCTTACGAGCAGTACTTC. Protein sequence: CASSLFRAGSPPGPYEQYF. The chain is built from TRBV28 and TRBJ2-7, with a tentative D call TRBD2 (6 bases). The CDR3 has 19 amino acids. V was pared by 1 base and J by 4 bases, with 26 bases between. Germline V gene data show CDR1 as MDHEN and CDR2 as SYDVKM.

The chain recombines TRBV5-1 with TRBJ2-5, with 8 bases matching TRBD2. The trim removed 1 base at V and 6 bases at J, leaving 5 bases unmatched. CDR1 is SGHRS, CDR2 YFSETQ, per germline. There are 14 residues in the CDR3. The CDR3 DNA is TGCGCCAGCAGCTTGAGCGGGAGAGAGAAGACCCAGTACTTC. Encoded protein: CASSLSGREKTQYF.

This clone was counted a few times. J is TRBJ1-5 and V is TRBV5-1, with no clear D. Trimming stripped 4 bases from V and 5 bases from J, with 10 bases between. Germline CDR1 SGHRS, CDR2 YFSETQ. The CDR3 is made up of 13 amino acids. The CDR3 loop reads CASSPGPDQPQHF. The DNA for the CDR3 is TGCGCCAGCAGCCCGGGTCCGGATCAGCCCCAGCATTTT.

The chain links TRBV27 to TRBJ2-3; possibly TRBD2 for D (5 bases). Germline assignment: CDR1 MNHEY and CDR2 SMNVEV (reference sequence). This CDR3 is built from 16 residues. V lost 3 bases and J lost 3, with 16 bases in between. The CDR3 loop reads CASSFVYSAETDTQYF. CDR3 in DNA: TGTGCCAGCAGTTTCGTTTATAGCGCCGAGACAGATACGCAGTATTTT.